These 26 T cell receptor beta chains originate from one sample sequenced in a study of CD8 T cells in ankylosing spondylitis. Each CDR3 protein is one row after TCRdb ran MiXCR on the 5' RACE reads. The sample records roughly 250,000 distinct CDR3 sequences, approximately 9% being singletons. Sequencing was done on a sample of blood, either unsorted or a sorted T cell fraction (not recorded which). These receptors all come from a male donor with ankylosing spondylitis or in good health (not recorded which).

This clonotype came up many times. This rearrangement joins TRBV12-3 or TRBV12-4 to TRBJ2-1; 7 bases line up with TRBD2. The CDR3 sequence is 15 residues long. The trim removed 3 bases at V and 2 bases at J, leaving 4 bases unmatched. CDR3 sequence: CASSFGGNTYNEQFF. CDR3 nucleotides: TGTGCCAGCAGTTTCGGGGGGAACACCTACAATGAGCAGTTCTTC.

This clonotype occurred many times. The chain recombines TRBV12-3 or TRBV12-4 with TRBJ1-2; D possibly corresponds to TRBD1 (6 bases). The CDR3 has 14 amino acids. V was pared by 6 bases and J by 8 bases, with 19 bases between. CDR3 bases: TGTGCCAGCAGATTACAGGGTGCTTTGGGCGGCTACACCTTC. Translation gives CASRLQGALGGYTF.

This clonotype was observed many times. The V and J genes are TRBV20-1 and TRBJ1-1; TRBD1 matches 8 bases. J lost 0 bases, V lost 7 bases, and 10 bases had no gene match. The CDR3 is made up of 15 amino acids. Germline V lookup: CDR1 DFQATT, CDR2 SNEGSKA (reference sequence). The CDR3 DNA reads as TGCAGTGGCGTCCAGGGGGCGGGAATGAACACTGAAGCTTTCTTT. Translated, it gives CSGVQGAGMNTEAFF.

J is TRBJ1-1 and V is TRBV7-6, with a tentative D call TRBD1 (5 bases). The CDR3 loop spans 15 amino acids. The V gene lost 5 bases and the J gene lost 4 bases, with 17 bases spanning the gap. In germline, CDR1 is SGHVS, CDR2 FNYEAQ. The DNA for the CDR3 is TGTGCCAGCAGCCAGAGACAGTGGGCGACCACTGAAGCTTTCTTT. Protein: CASSQRQWATTEAFF.

This clonotype occurred many times. Here the CDR3 reads CSARDRDTDSGNTIYF. CDR3 bases: TGCAGTGCTAGAGATCGGGATACAGACTCTGGAAACACCATATATTTT. This rearrangement joins TRBV20-1 to TRBJ1-3; D is undetermined. The CDR3 is 16 residues long. Trimming took 0 bases from V and 0 from J, leaving 12 bases between them. The germline CDR1 and CDR2 sequences are DFQATT and SNEGSKA (reference sequence).

Many counts were recorded for this clonotype. The rearrangement joins TRBV29-1 to TRBJ2-7, with 7 bases aligning to TRBD2. Losses at the gene ends were 5 bases for V and 4 bases for J; bases not matched to a gene: 8. CDR1 SQVTM and CDR2 ANQGSEA come from the germline V gene. CDR3 length equals 13 residues. In nucleotides, the CDR3 is TGCAGCGTTTCCCGGGGGGTTGGGTACGAGCAGTACTTC. Translated, it gives CSVSRGVGYEQYF.

This clonotype has ten or more counts. J is TRBJ2-1 and V is TRBV7-2; D possibly uses TRBD1 or TRBD2 (5 bases each). The CDR3 spans 15 residues. Per germline, CDR1 SGHTA and CDR2 FQGNSA. Trimming stripped 5 bases from V and 4 bases from J, with 15 bases between. This CDR3 reads CASSPTGPTYNEQFF. The CDR3 DNA reads as TGTGCCAGCAGCCCAACGGGGCCCACATACAATGAGCAGTTCTTC.

This clonotype has a count of ten or more. The gene calls are TRBV2 and TRBJ2-5; no reliable D call. The V end lost 7 bases, the J end lost 1 base, and 7 bases lay between the germline ends. The CDR3 has 12 amino acids. Germline assignment: CDR1 SNHLY and CDR2 FYNNEI. Written as DNA, the CDR3 is TGTGCCAGCACAGGCTTCCAAGAGACCCAGTACTTC. Translated: CASTGFQETQYF.

The J gene is TRBJ1-2, the V gene TRBV7-3; 9 positions agree with TRBD1. Germline V CDR1 and CDR2: SGHTA, FQGTGA. J lost 6 bases, V lost 5 bases, and 4 bases had no gene match. CDR3 length equals 13 residues. CDR3 DNA: TGTGCCAGCAGCCCCGACAGGGGGGATGGCTACACCTTC. This sequence encodes CASSPDRGDGYTF.

J is TRBJ2-4 and V is TRBV6-2 or TRBV6-3; weak D call: TRBD1 (5 bases). Germline CDR1 MNHEY, CDR2 SVGEGT. This CDR3 has 16 residues. Trimming shortened V by 2 bases and J by 0 bases, and 11 bases separated the two germline ends. CDR3 amino acids: CASSYVREGAKNIQYF. The CDR3 DNA is TGTGCCAGCAGTTACGTCAGGGAAGGAGCCAAAAACATTCAGTACTTC.

This clonotype was counted many times. The V call is TRBV29-1, the J call TRBJ2-7; D call uncertain. Germline assignment: CDR1 SQVTM and CDR2 ANQGSEA. CDR3 size: 13 residues. Trimming removed 5 bases at V and 1 base at J, with 12 bases between. The CDR3, as DNA: TGCAGCGTTAGTTCGCCCAGGTCCTACGAGCAGTACTTC. It encodes CSVSSPRSYEQYF.

This clonotype was seen at least ten times. This chain connects TRBV9 to TRBJ1-1, with 7 bases matching TRBD1. The CDR3 consists of 15 residues. Germline loops: CDR1 SGDLS, CDR2 YYNGEE. J gave up 5 bases and V 2 bases, and 9 bases lay outside the gene matches. The CDR3 region has the DNA TGTGCCAGCAGCGTTACAGGGGATTTAGAGACTGAAGCTTTCTTT. Translated: CASSVTGDLETEAFF.

CDR3 loop: CASSVGFVPYEQYF. For the CDR3, the DNA is TGTGCCAGCAGCGTAGGTTTCGTCCCCTACGAGCAGTACTTC. This chain connects TRBV9 to TRBJ2-7; no definite D call. Trimming took off 0 bases at V and 2 bases at J, with 9 bases between the two ends. The CDR3 totals 14 residues. Germline V gives CDR1 SGDLS, CDR2 YYNGEE.

This clonotype was seen repeatedly, ten times or more. The chain combines TRBV20-1 with TRBJ1-1, with D possibly being TRBD1 (5 bases). CDR3 length: 14 residues. V gave up 1 base and J gave up 0 bases, with 9 bases separating them. Germline lookup yields CDR1 DFQATT and CDR2 SNEGSKA (reference sequence). As DNA, the CDR3 is TGCAGTGCTAGAGTCGGGGCGCTGAACACTGAAGCTTTCTTT. The encoded protein is CSARVGALNTEAFF.

V is TRBV6-1 and J is TRBJ2-3; D possibly matches TRBD1 or TRBD2 (6 bases each). Looked up from germline, CDR1 is MNHNS and CDR2 is SASEGT. There are 12 residues in the CDR3. V was trimmed by 6 bases and J by 6 bases, leaving 10 bases between them. CDR3 in amino acids: CASRGGMDTQYF. The CDR3 DNA reads as TGTGCCAGCAGAGGGGGGATGGATACGCAGTATTTT.

This clonotype was observed a handful of times. The V and J genes are TRBV3-1 and TRBJ1-2; no firm D call. Germline lookup yields CDR1 LGHDT and CDR2 YNNKEL (reference sequence). The V end lost 4 bases, the J end lost 8 bases, and 14 bases lay between the germline ends. The length of the CDR3 is 13 residues. CDR3 sequence reads: CASSPRPGSGYTF. Here the CDR3 DNA reads TGTGCCAGCAGCCCCCGTCCGGGGTCCGGCTACACCTTC.

This clonotype occurred many times. The chain combines TRBV10-3 with TRBJ2-7, with TRBD2 identical over 11 bases. Germline V gene lookup returns CDR1 ENHRY and CDR2 SYGVKD. This CDR3 contains 16 residues. Trimming at V came to 5 bases and at J to 0 bases, leaving 6 bases not matched to a gene. The CDR3 spells CAISWGLADNSYEQYF. The DNA for the CDR3 is TGTGCCATCAGTTGGGGACTAGCGGATAACTCCTACGAGCAGTACTTC.

V is TRBV4-2 and J is TRBJ2-3; 7 nucleotides line up with TRBD1. Germline V lookup: CDR1 LGHNA, CDR2 YNFKEQ. V was clipped by 0 bases and J by 3 bases; unmatched bases: 3. The length of the CDR3 is 15 residues. CDR3 nucleotides: TGTGCCAGCAGCCAAGAAGCCAGGGGGACAGATACGCAGTATTTT. Encoded protein: CASSQEARGTDTQYF.

This clonotype showed up many times. The J gene is TRBJ1-5, the V gene TRBV6-1, with 8 bases matching TRBD1. V shed 6 bases and J 6 bases; nucleotides not matched to a gene: 7. This CDR3 comprises 14 residues. Germline values: CDR1 MNHNS, CDR2 SASEGT. The CDR3 reads CASRPGQGGQPQHF. DNA for the CDR3: TGTGCCAGCAGACCTGGACAGGGAGGTCAGCCCCAGCATTTT.

This clonotype was recorded many times. The chain couples TRBV18 to TRBJ2-7; 7 positions match TRBD1. The J segment lost 6 bases and the V segment lost 5 bases, leaving 16 bases of the junction unmatched. The CDR3 contains 16 residues. Germline CDR1 and CDR2: KGHSH and LQKENI. The CDR3 nucleotides are TGTGCCAGCTCAAAATCGACAGGGATTGGTTCTTTCGAGCAGTACTTC. It translates to CASSKSTGIGSFEQYF.

The sample holds many counts of this clonotype. The chain is built from TRBV27 and TRBJ2-1; 13 positions agree with TRBD2. The J segment lost 8 bases and the V segment lost 6 bases, leaving 10 bases of the junction unmatched. Germline lookup yields CDR1 MNHEY and CDR2 SMNVEV (reference sequence). The CDR3 contains 16 residues. DNA of the CDR3: TGTGCCAGCAGCACCTCAACTAGCGGGAGGGCCCATGAGCAGTTCTTC. Translation: CASSTSTSGRAHEQFF.

In this sample, this clonotype turned up many times. This chain connects TRBV2 to TRBJ2-4; 9 bases line up with TRBD1. The CDR3 runs to 15 residues. Trimming at V came to 6 bases and at J to 1 base, leaving 4 bases not matched to a gene. CDR1 and CDR2 from the germline V gene are SNHLY and FYNNEI. The CDR3 coding sequence is TGTGCCAGCAGAGGGACAGGGTCCGCCAAAAACATTCAGTACTTC. This encodes CASRGTGSAKNIQYF. Complete variable domain (other parts from reference TRBV2 and TRBJ2-4): EPEVTQTPSHQVTQMGQEVILRCVPISNHLYFYWYRQILGQKVEFLVSFYNNEISEKSEIFDDQFSVERPDGSNFTLKIRSTKLEDSAMYFCASRGTGSAKNIQYFGAGTRLSVL.

This clonotype was picked up many times. CDR3 region: CSASLGEHSPLHF. CDR3 coding DNA: TGCAGTGCTAGTTTAGGGGAGCATTCACCCCTCCACTTT. The rearrangement links TRBV20-1 to TRBJ1-6; weak D call: TRBD1 (5 bases). This CDR3 is built from 13 residues. Germline-derived CDR1 and CDR2 are DFQATT and SNEGSKA (reference sequence). Trimming pared 3 bases from V and 8 bases from J, leaving 11 bases between.

This clonotype was detected many times. This sequence joins TRBV10-3 and TRBJ1-5, with a possible D match to TRBD1 (6 bases). V lost 6 bases to trimming and J lost 2 bases, with 14 bases between them. The CDR3 is 15 residues long. Germline V CDR1 and CDR2: ENHRY, SYGVKD. The CDR3 coding sequence is TGTGCCATCAGGCAGGGGCCTCAGGGCAATCAGCCCCAGCATTTT. Its protein product is CAIRQGPQGNQPQHF.

This clonotype occurred many times. The chain combines TRBV20-1 with TRBJ1-5, with TRBD1 identical over 8 bases. The germline V gene encodes CDR1 DFQATT and CDR2 SNEGSKA (reference sequence). The CDR3 spans 14 residues. The ends lost 2 bases at V and 3 bases at J; junction bases unmatched: 3. CDR3 nucleotides: TGCAGTGCTAGACTGACAGGGGTCAATCAGCCCCAGCATTTT. Translated: CSARLTGVNQPQHF.

This clonotype has a handful of counts. The chain joins TRBV5-6 to TRBJ2-2; D ambiguous. CDR3 length: 16 residues. Trimming cost V 4 bases and J 6 bases, with 19 bases left between them. Looked up from germline, CDR1 is SGHDT and CDR2 is YYEEEE. CDR3 nucleotide sequence: TGTGCCAGCAGCCCCGTAGGAGCGAGTGGCGCCGGGGAGCTGTTTTTT. Its translation is CASSPVGASGAGELFF.